A selection of T cell receptor beta chains follows, all from one sample in a study of blood T cell repertoires in COVID-19. TCRdb keeps only in-frame clones here, not all; method: immunoSEQ multiplex PCR. This table has fewer than 250,000 clones, around four fifths appearing once. Sequenced sample: peripheral blood. The receptor source for this set is a man younger than 45 with active or convalescent COVID-19. Each CDR3 is given with its conserved first and last residue. The D gene is left open where the match is weak. Size is omitted from some rows. Given values are once, few, many or a class for expanded clones.

v_gene	j_gene	d_gene	abundance	CDR3aa	CDR3nt
TRBV19	TRBJ1-4	TRBD1	NA	CASRGTAANEKLFF	TGTGCCAGTAGGGGGACAGCGGCTAATGAAAAACTGTTTTTT
TRBV6-2/TRBV6-3	TRBJ1-1	NA	NA	CASSYSATEAFF	TGTGCCAGCAGTTACTCAGCCACTGAAGCTTTCTTT
TRBV6-2/TRBV6-3	TRBJ2-7	NA	many	CASSYSEGSNYEQYF	TGTGCCAGCAGTTACTCGGAGGGTTCTAACTACGAGCAGTACTTC
TRBV7-2	TRBJ1-1	NA	NA	CASSVQGGANTEAFF	TGTGCCAGCAGCGTGCAGGGAGGCGCGAACACTGAAGCTTTCTTT
TRBV12-3/TRBV12-4	TRBJ2-5	NA	NA	CASATRGETQYF	TGTGCCAGCGCGACCCGCGGGGAGACCCAGTACTTC
TRBV18	TRBJ1-3	NA	NA	CASSPGAANSGNTIYF	TGTGCCAGCTCACCCGGAGCAGCGAACTCTGGAAACACCATATATTTT
TRBV7-9	TRBJ1-5	NA	NA	CASSKDGLAQHF	TGTGCCAGCAGCAAAGACGGTCTAGCCCAGCATTTT
TRBV18	TRBJ2-7	TRBD1	NA	CASSPRDRGPYEQYF	TGTGCCAGCTCACCCCGGGACAGGGGTCCCTACGAGCAGTACTTC
TRBV2	TRBJ1-5	NA	few	CASSGENNQPQHF	TGTGCCAGCAGCGGGGAGAACAATCAGCCCCAGCATTTT
TRBV27	TRBJ2-2	TRBD1	NA	CASSLGTVTNGELFF	TGTGCCAGCAGTTTGGGGACAGTAACGAACGGGGAGCTGTTTTTT
TRBV9	TRBJ2-3	NA	NA	CASSVVTDTQYF	TGTGCCAGCAGCGTCGTCACAGATACGCAGTATTTT
TRBV5-1	TRBJ2-7	TRBD1	NA	CASSPRDRVGEQYF	TGCGCCAGCAGCCCCCGGGACAGGGTGGGTGAGCAGTACTTC
TRBV5-1	TRBJ1-3	NA	NA	CASADSFRTGNTIYF	TGCGCCAGCGCGGACAGCTTTAGGACTGGAAACACCATATATTTT
TRBV28	TRBJ2-1	TRBD2	NA	CASSPGSGTYNEQFF	TGTGCCAGCAGCCCCGGTAGCGGGACTTACAATGAGCAGTTCTTC
TRBV27	TRBJ1-3	NA	NA	CASSLNGQGNTIYF	TGTGCCAGCAGTTTAAACGGACAAGGAAACACCATATATTTT
TRBV19	TRBJ2-5	NA	NA	CASSTPQGGQETQYF	TGTGCCAGTAGTACCCCCCAGGGAGGTCAAGAGACCCAGTACTTC
TRBV4-1	TRBJ1-6	NA	NA	CASSQSGRTAGSPPLHF	TGCGCCAGCAGCCAATCGGGGAGGACAGCGGGGAGTCCACCCCTCCACTTT
TRBV2	TRBJ1-1	TRBD1	NA	CASRGQAENTEAFF	TGTGCCAGCAGAGGACAGGCGGAGAACACTGAAGCTTTCTTT
TRBV14	TRBJ1-1	NA	NA	CASSRPGVNTEAFF	TGTGCCAGCAGCCGGCCAGGGGTGAACACTGAAGCTTTCTTT
TRBV12-3/TRBV12-4	TRBJ1-1	TRBD1	NA	CASSKTGATEAFF	TGTGCCAGCAGCAAAACAGGGGCCACTGAAGCTTTCTTT
TRBV2	TRBJ2-2	NA	many	CASGAANTGELFF	TGTGCCAGCGGGGCCGCGAACACCGGGGAGCTGTTTTTT
TRBV4-1	TRBJ1-2	NA	NA	CASSQVGTYGYTF	TGCGCCAGCAGCCAAGTCGGGACTTATGGCTACACCTTC
TRBV7-8	TRBJ1-3	NA	NA	CASSTDQGNTIYF	TGTGCCAGCAGCACAGATCAGGGCAACACCATATATTTT
TRBV10-2	TRBJ1-2	TRBD1	NA	CASSPGTGYYGYTF	TGCGCCAGCAGTCCCGGGACAGGATACTATGGCTACACCTTC
TRBV30	TRBJ2-1	NA	NA	CAWSPDSSYNEQFF	TGTGCCTGGAGCCCGGACAGCTCCTACAATGAGCAGTTCTTC
TRBV2	TRBJ1-2	TRBD1	NA	CASRTGTHYGYTF	TGTGCCAGTCGGACAGGGACACACTATGGCTACACCTTC
TRBV27	TRBJ2-1	NA	NA	CASSLSGAYNEQFF	TGTGCCAGCAGTTTGAGCGGAGCCTACAATGAGCAGTTCTTC
TRBV5-5	TRBJ2-5	NA	NA	CASSFHLSQETQYF	TGTGCCAGCAGCTTCCACCTTAGCCAAGAGACCCAGTACTTC
TRBV4-1	TRBJ2-6	TRBD1	NA	CASWPGQGFSGANVLTF	TGCGCCAGCTGGCCGGGACAGGGGTTCTCTGGGGCCAACGTCCTGACTTTC
TRBV7-9	TRBJ1-4	TRBD1	NA	CASSSTGADEKLFF	TGTGCCAGCAGCTCCACAGGGGCCGATGAAAAACTGTTTTTT
TRBV7-3	TRBJ2-2	TRBD2	once	CASSFSGWNTGELFF	TGTGCCAGCAGCTTTAGCGGGTGGAACACCGGGGAGCTGTTTTTT
TRBV6-2/TRBV6-3	TRBJ2-1	TRBD2	NA	CASSYAPWRTSGDYNEQFF	TGTGCCAGCAGTTATGCCCCCTGGAGAACTAGCGGGGACTACAATGAGCAGTTCTTC
TRBV2	TRBJ1-3	NA	NA	CASRDSNQTPTIYF	TGTGCCAGCAGAGACAGTAATCAAACACCGACCATATATTTT
TRBV2	TRBJ2-7	TRBD2	NA	CASSLGTSGGYEQYF	TGTGCCAGCAGCCTTGGGACTAGCGGGGGCTACGAGCAGTACTTC
TRBV4-3	TRBJ1-1	NA	NA	CASSRGAAHTEAFF	TGCGCCAGCAGCCGGGGAGCGGCACACACTGAAGCTTTCTTT
TRBV11-2	TRBJ2-3	NA	NA	CASSLDLDTQYF	TGTGCCAGCAGCTTAGATCTGGATACGCAGTATTTT
TRBV27	TRBJ2-1	TRBD2	NA	CASSFGGRATSRQFF	TGTGCCAGCAGTTTTGGAGGGAGGGCCACTAGTAGGCAGTTCTTC
TRBV28	TRBJ2-1	NA	NA	CASSREILSRFF	TGTGCCAGCAGTCGGGAGATTTTGAGCCGGTTCTTC
TRBV7-2	TRBJ1-6	NA	NA	CASSPGQNSPLHF	TGTGCCAGCAGCCCCGGACAGAATTCACCCCTCCACTTT
TRBV2	TRBJ1-2	TRBD1	NA	CASSESGTVYGYTF	TGTGCCAGCAGTGAATCCGGGACAGTTTATGGCTACACCTTC
TRBV25-1	TRBJ2-3	TRBD2	NA	CASSLAGTSTDTQYF	TGTGCCAGCAGTTTAGCGGGGACCAGCACAGATACGCAGTATTTT
TRBV6-4	TRBJ2-6	TRBD1	NA	CASSDSGGAGANVLTF	TGTGCCAGCAGTGACTCAGGGGGCGCTGGGGCCAACGTCCTGACTTTC
TRBV6-1	TRBJ2-1	TRBD1	NA	CASSEERGRSNEQFF	TGTGCCAGCAGTGAAGAGAGGGGGCGTAGCAATGAGCAGTTCTTC
TRBV6-5	TRBJ1-2	NA	few	CASTPGGRPHGYTF	TGTGCCAGCACCCCCGGGGGGAGGCCCCATGGCTACACCTTC
TRBV29-1	TRBJ2-7	NA	few	CSVGPEGRRGEQYF	TGCAGCGTGGGGCCCGAGGGTAGGAGGGGCGAGCAGTACTTC
TRBV5-1	TRBJ2-7	NA	NA	CASSWGAYRGGYEQYF	TGCGCCAGCAGCTGGGGCGCGTACAGGGGGGGCTACGAGCAGTACTTC
TRBV6-5	TRBJ2-2	NA	NA	CASSYLSRGRTGELFF	TGTGCCAGCAGTTACCTAAGCAGGGGACGCACCGGGGAGCTGTTTTTT
TRBV7-5	TRBJ2-1	NA	NA	CARSLVRGTSKFFNEQFF	TGTGCCAGAAGCTTAGTAAGGGGGACTAGCAAATTTTTCAATGAGCAGTTCTTC
TRBV25-1	TRBJ1-6	NA	NA	CASSERGSPLHF	TGTGCCAGCAGTGAACGCGGTTCACCCCTCCACTTT
TRBV2	TRBJ1-1	TRBD1	NA	CASQGEQGRGEAFF	TGTGCCAGCCAGGGGGAACAGGGAAGAGGAGAAGCTTTCTTT
TRBV7-9	TRBJ1-3	TRBD1	NA	CASRRDSLISGNTIYF	TGTGCCAGCAGGAGGGACAGCCTTATCTCTGGAAACACCATATATTTT
TRBV28	TRBJ1-6	NA	NA	CASCPFGPRNSPLHF	TGTGCCAGCTGCCCCTTTGGCCCCAGGAATTCACCCCTCCACTTT
TRBV28	TRBJ1-2	TRBD1	NA	CASSLFGQGARTFNYGYTF	TGTGCCAGCAGTTTATTCGGACAGGGGGCACGTACGTTTAACTATGGCTACACCTTC
TRBV15	TRBJ2-1	NA	NA	CATRAASYNEQFF	TGTGCCACCAGGGCGGCCTCCTACAATGAGCAGTTCTTC
TRBV7-9	TRBJ1-4	NA	NA	CASSHTQGTNEKLFF	TGTGCCAGCAGCCACACTCAGGGTACTAATGAAAAACTGTTTTTT